The present T cell receptor beta chain was sequenced within a study of blood T cell repertoires in COVID-19. On the study more broadly: PBMCs, B-cell-depleted T cells, or T cells provided the cDNA or gDNA that made up the material.

Produced via immunoSEQ multiplex PCR; TCRdb's table is partial and in-frame only. The sample carries 130,000 or so clones, around 87% recorded once. The V gene end was trimmed by 4 bases and the J gene end by 6 bases; junction bases not matched to a gene: 5. Looked up from germline, CDR1 is PRHDT and CDR2 is FYEKMQ (reference sequence). The CDR3 contains 14 residues. The chain uses TRBV13 and TRBJ1-2; 10 nucleotides agree with TRBD1. The sequenced sample consisted of peripheral blood. The sequence came from a man between 70 and 80 years old with active COVID-19. CDR3: CASSSDRGQDGYTF. For the CDR3, the DNA is TGTGCCAGCAGCTCAGACAGGGGGCAGGATGGCTACACCTTC.